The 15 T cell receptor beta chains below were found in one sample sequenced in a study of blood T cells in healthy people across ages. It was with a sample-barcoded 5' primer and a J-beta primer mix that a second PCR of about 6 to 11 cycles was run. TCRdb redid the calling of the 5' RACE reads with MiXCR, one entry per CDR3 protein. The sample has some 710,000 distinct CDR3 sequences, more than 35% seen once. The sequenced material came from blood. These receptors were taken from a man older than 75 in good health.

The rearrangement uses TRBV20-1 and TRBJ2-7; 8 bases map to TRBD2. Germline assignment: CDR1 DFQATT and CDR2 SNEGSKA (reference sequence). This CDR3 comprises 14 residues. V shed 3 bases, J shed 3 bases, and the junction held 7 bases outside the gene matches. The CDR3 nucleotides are TGCAGTGCTAGGTCTAGACTAGCGCGCTACGAGCAGTACTTC. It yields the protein CSARSRLARYEQYF.

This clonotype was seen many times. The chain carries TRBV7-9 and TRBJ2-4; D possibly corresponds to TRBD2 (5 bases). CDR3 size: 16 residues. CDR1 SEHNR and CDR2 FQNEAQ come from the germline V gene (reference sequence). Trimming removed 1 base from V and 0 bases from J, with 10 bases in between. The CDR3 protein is CASSLVAGLAKNIQYF. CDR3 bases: TGTGCCAGCAGCTTAGTTGCGGGTCTAGCCAAAAACATTCAGTACTTC.

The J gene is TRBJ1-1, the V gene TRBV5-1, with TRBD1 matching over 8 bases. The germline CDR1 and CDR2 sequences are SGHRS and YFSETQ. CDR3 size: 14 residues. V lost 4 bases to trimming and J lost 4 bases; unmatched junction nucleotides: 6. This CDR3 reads CASSGAGGFTEAFF. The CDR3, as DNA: TGCGCCAGCAGCGGAGCAGGGGGCTTCACTGAAGCTTTCTTT. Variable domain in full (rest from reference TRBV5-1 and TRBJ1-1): KAGVTQTPRYLIKTRGQQVTLSCSPISGHRSVSWYQQTPGQGLQFLFEYFSETQRNKGNFPGRFSGRQFSNSRSEMNVSTLELGDSALYLCASSGAGGFTEAFFGQGTRLTVV.

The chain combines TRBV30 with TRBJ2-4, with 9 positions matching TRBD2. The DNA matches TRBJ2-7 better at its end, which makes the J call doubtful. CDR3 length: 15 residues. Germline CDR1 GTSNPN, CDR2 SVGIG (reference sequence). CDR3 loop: CAWSPGLANSYEQYF. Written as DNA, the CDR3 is TGTGCCTGGAGTCCCGGACTAGCGAACTCCTACGAGCAGTACTTC.

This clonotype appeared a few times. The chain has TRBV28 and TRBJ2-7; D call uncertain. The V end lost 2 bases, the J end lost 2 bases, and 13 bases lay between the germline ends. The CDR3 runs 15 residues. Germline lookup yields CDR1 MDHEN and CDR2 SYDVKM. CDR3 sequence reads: CASSLQVGLPYEQYF. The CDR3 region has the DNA TGTGCCAGCAGTTTACAGGTGGGCTTACCCTACGAGCAGTACTTC.

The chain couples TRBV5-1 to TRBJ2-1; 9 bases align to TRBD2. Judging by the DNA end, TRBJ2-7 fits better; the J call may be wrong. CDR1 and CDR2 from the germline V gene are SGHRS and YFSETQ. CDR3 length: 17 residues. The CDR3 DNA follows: TGCGCCAGCAGCCTCCCCCCGGTAGCGGGGGACTACAATGAGCAGTACTTC. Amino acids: CASSLPPVAGDYNEQYF.

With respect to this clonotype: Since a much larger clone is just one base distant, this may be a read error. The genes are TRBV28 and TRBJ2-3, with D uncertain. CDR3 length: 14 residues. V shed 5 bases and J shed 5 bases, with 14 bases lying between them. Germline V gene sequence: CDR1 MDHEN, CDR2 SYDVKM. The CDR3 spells CASSLLTVGDTQYF. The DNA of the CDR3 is TGTGCCAGCAGTCTACTAACGGTTGGAGATACGCAGTATTTT.

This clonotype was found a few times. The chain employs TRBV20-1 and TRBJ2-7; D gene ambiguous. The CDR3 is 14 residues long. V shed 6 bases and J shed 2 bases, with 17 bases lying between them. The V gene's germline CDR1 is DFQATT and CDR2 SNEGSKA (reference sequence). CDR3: CSAMTSSSTYEQYF. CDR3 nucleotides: TGCAGTGCGATGACATCAAGCAGCACCTACGAGCAGTACTTC.

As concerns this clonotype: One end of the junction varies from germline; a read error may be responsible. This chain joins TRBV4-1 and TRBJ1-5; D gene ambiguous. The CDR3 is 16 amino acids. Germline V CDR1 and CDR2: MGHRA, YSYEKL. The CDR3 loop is CASSPREVFSNQPQHF. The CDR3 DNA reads TGCGCCAGCAGCCCAAGAGAAGTATTTAGCAACCAGCCCCAGCATTTT.

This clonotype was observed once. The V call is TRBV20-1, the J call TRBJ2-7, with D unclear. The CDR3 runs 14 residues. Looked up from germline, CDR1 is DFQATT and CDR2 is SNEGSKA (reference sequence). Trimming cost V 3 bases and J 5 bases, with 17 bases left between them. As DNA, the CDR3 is TGCAGTGCTAGCCGGCGCGGTGTTACCGACGAGCAGTACTTC. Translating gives CSASRRGVTDEQYF.

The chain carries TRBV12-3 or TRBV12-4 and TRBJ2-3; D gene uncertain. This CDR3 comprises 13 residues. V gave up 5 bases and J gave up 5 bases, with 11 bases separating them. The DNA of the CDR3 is TGTGCCAGCAGTACCATGCTGGGAGATACGCAGTATTTT. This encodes CASSTMLGDTQYF.

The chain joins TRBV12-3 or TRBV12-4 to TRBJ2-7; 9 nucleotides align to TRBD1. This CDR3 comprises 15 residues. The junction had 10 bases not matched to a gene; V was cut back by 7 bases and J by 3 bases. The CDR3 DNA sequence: TGTGCCAGCACCAATAGTGGGACAGGGAGCTACGAGCAGTACTTC. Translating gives CASTNSGTGSYEQYF.

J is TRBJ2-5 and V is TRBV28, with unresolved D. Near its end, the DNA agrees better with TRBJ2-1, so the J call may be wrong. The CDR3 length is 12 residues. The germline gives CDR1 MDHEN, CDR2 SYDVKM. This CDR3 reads CASSRFQETQFF. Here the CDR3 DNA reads TGTGCCAGCAGTCGGTTCCAAGAGACCCAGTTCTTC.

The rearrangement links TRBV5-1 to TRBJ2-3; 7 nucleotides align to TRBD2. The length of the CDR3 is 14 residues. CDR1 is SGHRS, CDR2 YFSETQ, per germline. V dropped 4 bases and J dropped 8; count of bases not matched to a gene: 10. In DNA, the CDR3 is TGCGCCAGCAGCCTACCTAGCGGACAAGGTACGCAGTATTTT. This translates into CASSLPSGQGTQYF.

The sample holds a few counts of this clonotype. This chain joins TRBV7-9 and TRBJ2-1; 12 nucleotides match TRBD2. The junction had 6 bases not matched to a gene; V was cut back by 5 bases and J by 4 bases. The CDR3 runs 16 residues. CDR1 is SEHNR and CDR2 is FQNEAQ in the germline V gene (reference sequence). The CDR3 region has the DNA TGTGCCAGCAGCCCGAGGACTAGCGGGACTTACAATGAGCAGTTCTTC. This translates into CASSPRTSGTYNEQFF.